Following are 17 T cell receptor beta chains from one sample sequenced in a study of blood T cells in healthy people across ages (dated by TCRdb to about 2015). Library creation used 5' RACE. The instrument was an Illumina HiSeq 2500. A second PCR of about 7 to 12 cycles was run with a J-beta primer mix and a sample-barcoded 5' primer. The raw public data were reprocessed by TCRdb itself: fastp quality trimming at Q25, MiXCR clonotype calling, in-frame beta chains only. For every CDR3 protein sequence, its rows merge into one entry that carries the most common genes and DNA. The sample includes about 1,500,000 distinct CDR3 sequences, with around 39% observed a single time. The ten largest account for less than 8% of the sample. Sequenced material: blood. Source of these receptors: a woman aged 18-29 years in good health.

The chain recombines TRBV9 with TRBJ2-4, with 7 bases identical to TRBD1. The V gene end was trimmed by 0 bases and the J gene end by 6 bases; junction bases not matched to a gene: 15. CDR3 length: 18 residues. CDR1 is SGDLS and CDR2 is YYNGEE in the germline V gene. The CDR3 region has the DNA TGTGCCAGCAGCGTAGGCCCTTTACTACCGGGACAGCCAAACATTCAGTACTTC. The encoded protein is CASSVGPLLPGQPNIQYF.

Notes on this clonotype: One end of the junction is discordant with germline, which a read error may explain. V usage is TRBV5-1 and J usage is TRBJ1-6, with D hard to call. The CDR3 has 16 amino acids. Germline V CDR1 and CDR2: SGHRS, YFSETQ. The CDR3 region is CASSAPLGGRNSPLHF. The DNA for the CDR3 is TGCGCCAGCAGCGCCCCTCTCGGCGGGAGGAATTCACCTCTCCACTTT.

This clonotype was recorded a few times. The chain is built from TRBV2 and TRBJ2-7, with 7 bases identical to TRBD1. CDR3 length: 15 residues. The junction had 13 bases not matched to a gene; V was cut back by 4 bases and J by 7 bases. The V gene's germline CDR1 is SNHLY and CDR2 FYNNEI. CDR3 protein: CASSVGVTGVPEQYF. CDR3 sequence (DNA): TGTGCCAGCAGTGTTGGTGTCACAGGGGTCCCGGAGCAGTACTTC.

The chain combines TRBV29-1 with TRBJ2-7, with 11 nucleotides matching TRBD2. The CDR3 has 14 residues. Germline-derived CDR1 and CDR2 are SQVTM and ANQGSEA. V shed 2 bases, J shed 4 bases, and the junction held 4 bases outside the gene matches. CDR3 sequence reads: CSVETGTSGYEQYF. CDR3 in DNA: TGCAGCGTTGAAACCGGGACTAGCGGATACGAGCAGTACTTC.

This clonotype was seen a few times. This sequence joins TRBV30 and TRBJ2-7; TRBD1 or TRBD2 may be the D gene (5 bases each). Between the trimmed V and J ends, which lost 2 bases and 3 bases, there was a span of 11 bases. The CDR3 consists of 13 residues. Germline V gene lookup returns CDR1 GTSNPN and CDR2 SVGIG (reference sequence). CDR3 coding DNA: TGTGCCTGGAGTCGGGGCCTTATCTACGAGCAGTACTTC. Its protein is CAWSRGLIYEQYF.

This clonotype came up a few times. The chain is built from TRBV12-3 or TRBV12-4 and TRBJ1-6, with 10 nucleotides matching TRBD1. The J segment lost 7 bases and the V segment lost 4 bases, leaving 7 bases of the junction unmatched. This CDR3 contains 16 residues. CDR3 in DNA: TGTGCCAGCAGTTCCAGGGGGGGACAGGGGAATTCACCCCTCCACTTT. Its translation is CASSSRGGQGNSPLHF.

This clonotype turned up a few times. The rearrangement links TRBV10-1 to TRBJ2-7; unclear D gene. CDR3 length: 17 residues. Germline V gene sequence: CDR1 WNHNN, CDR2 SYGVQD (reference sequence). V was clipped by 7 bases and J by 5 bases, with 27 bases between them. The CDR3 sequence is CASIGLRGNLCEDEQYF. CDR3 in DNA: TGCGCCAGCATTGGTCTTAGAGGAAACCTCTGTGAAGACGAGCAGTACTTC.

The chain recombines TRBV20-1 with TRBJ2-3; 7 bases align to TRBD1. Germline V gene lookup returns CDR1 DFQATT and CDR2 SNEGSKA (reference sequence). The CDR3 has 15 residues. J lost 0 bases, V lost 7 bases, and 10 bases had no gene match. In DNA form, the CDR3 reads TGCAGTGTATATAAACCGGGACAGAGCACAGATACGCAGTATTTT. The encoded protein is CSVYKPGQSTDTQYF.

In this sample, this clonotype turned up a few times. In nucleotides, the CDR3 is TGCAGTGCTAGAGAGGGACTACGGTTCTTC. Its protein product is CSAREGLRFF. The rearrangement links TRBV20-1 to TRBJ2-1, with TRBD2 identical over 7 bases. The CDR3 has 10 residues. After removal of 0 bases from V and 15 bases from J, the junction contained 2 bases not matched to a gene. Germline CDR1 is DFQATT and CDR2 is SNEGSKA (reference sequence).

This clonotype occurred a few times. V and J are TRBV12-3 or TRBV12-4 and TRBJ2-7, with TRBD2 matching 7 bases. The length of the CDR3 is 19 residues. After removal of 0 bases from V and 0 bases from J, the junction contained 14 bases not matched to a gene. The CDR3 protein is CASSLAEVERGLSSYEQYF. CDR3 in DNA: TGTGCCAGCAGTTTAGCGGAGGTTGAGCGGGGATTAAGCTCCTACGAGCAGTACTTC.

The CDR3: CSAGADRGGQFF. CDR3 DNA: TGCAGTGCTGGGGCCGATAGGGGGGGGCAGTTCTTC. V usage is TRBV20-1 and J usage is TRBJ2-1; tentatively, D is TRBD2 (7 bases). The CDR3 consists of 12 residues. V dropped 5 bases and J dropped 12 bases, with 17 bases sitting between them. Germline CDR1 is DFQATT and CDR2 is SNEGSKA (reference sequence).

This clonotype was seen more than once but under ten times. In DNA form, the CDR3 reads TGTGCCTGGAGTGATCGACTGTTCGCCAAAAACATTCAGTACTTC. This sequence encodes CAWSDRLFAKNIQYF. V and J are TRBV30 and TRBJ2-4; D call uncertain. There are 15 residues in the CDR3. Germline V gene sequence: CDR1 GTSNPN, CDR2 SVGIG (reference sequence). The germline V and J ends were trimmed by 1 base and 1 base, with 11 bases remaining between them.

A note on this clonotype: The junction does not match germline at one end; this may be a read error. Here the CDR3 DNA reads TGTGCCAGTAGCTCACTAGGCTCACTGCAGTACTTC. Translated, it gives CASSSLGSLQYF. The rearrangement links TRBV7-2 to TRBJ2-7, with TRBD2 as a possible D gene (5 bases). The germline V gene encodes CDR1 SGHTA and CDR2 FQGNSA. The CDR3 covers 12 residues.

This sequence joins TRBV11-2 and TRBJ1-2; 7 nucleotides match TRBD1. The CDR3 is made up of 16 amino acids. Germline CDR1 is SGHAT and CDR2 is FQNNGV. V gave up 5 bases and J gave up 1 base; unmatched junction bases: 10. CDR3: CASSPRTGSINYGYTF. The DNA for the CDR3 is TGTGCCAGCAGCCCCCGGACAGGATCCATTAACTATGGCTACACCTTC.

As for this clonotype: A much larger clone is a single base away; this may be a read error. The rearrangement joins TRBV7-3 to TRBJ2-6, with a possible D match to TRBD1 (5 bases). The CDR3 runs 15 residues. Germline CDR1 reads SGHTA; CDR2 reads FQGTGA. The CDR3 loop reads CASSFISSGADVLTF. Written as DNA, the CDR3 is TGTGCCAGCAGCTTTATAAGCTCTGGGGCCGACGTCCTGACTTTC.

This clonotype was observed a handful of times. V is TRBV7-2 and J is TRBJ1-5; D not resolved. Trimming took off 5 bases at V and 2 bases at J, with 10 bases between the two ends. This CDR3 has 14 residues. Germline CDR1 and CDR2: SGHTA and FQGNSA. This CDR3 is CASSPRSGNQPQHF. DNA for the CDR3: TGTGCCAGCAGCCCGAGGAGTGGCAATCAGCCCCAGCATTTT. The variable domain in full, with the rest retrieved from reference TRBV7-2 and TRBJ1-5, is GAGVSQSPSNKVTEKGKDVELRCDPISGHTALYWYRQSLGQGLEFLIYFQGNSAPDKSGLPSDRFSAERTGGSVSTLTIQRTQQEDSAVYLCASSPRSGNQPQHFGDGTRLSIL.

The chain is built from TRBV2 and TRBJ1-1; TRBD1 matches 8 bases. CDR3 length equals 12 residues. Germline V CDR1 and CDR2: SNHLY, FYNNEI. Germline trimming cut 9 bases from V and 6 bases from J; bases unmatched to any gene: 6. CDR3 region: CARDRGGSEAFF. The CDR3 DNA sequence: TGTGCCAGAGACAGGGGAGGGTCTGAAGCTTTCTTT.